This TCR beta chain was profiled in a study of T cell repertoires in cytomegalovirus infection. Overall study: Recently identified HLA-C-restricted CMV epitopes were used, and well-studied HLA-B-restricted CMV epitopes were used as well. TCR beta signatures that were public indicated CMV infection and matching HLA type.

TCRdb re-called the reads through MiXCR, storing one row per CDR3 protein. This table holds 550,000 to 700,000 distinct CDR3 sequences, around 40% found once. There are a few counts of this clonotype. Its specificity is not known. Germline CDR1 is MGHDK and CDR2 is SYGVNS. The CDR3 is 14 amino acids. Trimming took off 1 base at V and 5 bases at J, with 9 bases between the two ends. Notes on the study in general: Carriers of CMV plus the relevant HLA were identified by cumulative public TCR beta family frequency. CMV-specific TCR beta clonotypes restricted by HLA-C dominated the ex vivo response.

Source: cultured PBMCs, taken from culture after CMV antigen stimulation. This TCR was sampled from a human donor in good health (CMV status not recorded). Some clones in this sample may be carry-over from other donors' samples. V usage is TRBV25-1 and J usage is TRBJ2-1; D not resolved. The CDR3 DNA follows: TGTGCCAGCAGTGAATCGAAAAGGAACAATGAGCAGTTCTTC. Translated, it gives CASSESKRNNEQFF.